This note documents a single T cell receptor (beta chain) sequence. The method was immunoSEQ multiplex PCR; TCRdb's version includes in-frame clones alone and lacks a portion of them. The sample includes approximately 5,900 clones, 68% seen only once; the top ten take about 15%. The trim removed 5 bases at V and 1 base at J, leaving 7 bases unmatched. The germline V gene has CDR1 LNHDA and CDR2 SQIVND (reference sequence). The CDR3 covers 16 residues. This entry is derived from a study of the immune and genomic landscape of osteosarcoma. Osteosarcoma specimens were post-treatment primary, local recurrence and metastasis tumors from poor-prognosis patients.

The receptor comes from a human donor with osteosarcoma. V and J are TRBV19 and TRBJ2-3; 9 bases match TRBD2. Source material: osteosarcoma tumor tissue from the lung. CDR3 nucleotides: TGTGCCAGTAGTCCTGGGGAGCGGGGGGGCACAGATACGCAGTATTTT. Its protein product is CASSPGERGGTDTQYF.